This T cell receptor beta chain was obtained from a study of a mutant IDH1 vaccine in newly diagnosed glioma. Study-wide context: Across weeks 1, 3, 5, 7, 11, 15, 19 and 23, patients received a vaccination each time, eight in all. Most patients had received both radiotherapy and temozolomide, the prior options being radiotherapy, temozolomide, or both.

Time point: week 5, during vaccination. All doses held 300 ug of mutant IDH1 20-mer peptide, with topical imiquimod. Newly diagnosed WHO grade 3 or 4 IDH1-mutant, ATRX-lost astrocytomas were identified in the donors. The CDR3 extends over 14 amino acids. The V and J ends lost 0 bases and 7 bases respectively, with 14 bases between them. Per the germline V gene, CDR1 is SGHRS and CDR2 is YFSETQ. TCRdb keeps only in-frame clones here, not all; method: immunoSEQ multiplex PCR. The data contain over 50,000 clones, approximately 80% of them singletons. On this clone: The antigen is undetermined.

Study findings and constraints: Altogether, around 95% of patients exhibited vaccine-induced immune responses.

The sequenced sample was PBMCs, obtained from a glioma patient whose treatment included an IDH1 peptide vaccine. This TCR was recovered from a man in his thirties or forties with glioma. The V gene is TRBV5-1, the J gene TRBJ2-7; the D gene is possibly TRBD1 (6 bases). CDR3 region: CASSLGQVLGEQYF. The DNA for the CDR3 is TGCGCCAGCAGCTTGGGACAGGTCCTCGGGGAGCAGTACTTC.